This T cell receptor beta chain derives from a study of T cells in Graves' hyperthyroidism and ophthalmopathy (dated by TCRdb to about 2019). Regarding the research as a whole: Peripheral blood samples were taken at initial diagnosis, before any treatment was given. Whether ophthalmopathy could be predicted prospectively was tested in an independent validation cohort made up of roughly 19 hyperthyroidism patients plus 17 patients who later progressed to ophthalmopathy. According to the paper, TCR Vbeta CDR3 sequencing was carried out on over 130 peripheral blood samples, which came from about 45 ophthalmopathy, approximately 78 hyperthyroidism and approximately 17 progressor patients. For training and testing, the 80 to 100 patients in the discovery cohort were randomly divided in a 7:3 ratio. The study also compared thyroid tissue and blood T-cell repertoires from several Graves' hyperthyroidism patients. Once sampling was done, hyperthyroidism patients were given methimazole at a starting dose of 30 mg daily, whereas ophthalmopathy patients were given high-dose intravenous methylprednisolone. To identify TCR V-J signatures that set the groups apart, the researchers used a discovery cohort of roughly 100 patients, made up of 43 with Graves' ophthalmopathy and about 60 with stable Graves' hyperthyroidism.

Study-level results and caveats: Sample size was not statistically predetermined, and blinding of investigators to group allocation was not performed. A model built on a 13 V-J signature distinguished ophthalmopathy from stable hyperthyroidism, reaching around 87% sensitivity and about 81% specificity in cross-validation and 80%/75% in testing. In validation, the model predicted progression to ophthalmopathy with around 71% sensitivity and 72% to 85% specificity, a median of approximately 6.5 months before onset. Most expanded thyroid clonotypes (frequency above 0.001) were also detected in blood, a finding suggesting that blood repertoires may reflect thyroid immune responses.

This clonotype was counted at least ten times. Its recognized antigen is unknown. Per-base quality was not reported, and no clone a single base away is much larger than it. From its cysteine to its phenylalanine, the CDR3 spans 13 amino acids. This entry keeps only the CDR3 DNA: 39 bases, framed from base 1. The junction shows trimming of 6 bases on V and 8 bases on J, and the gene matches do not reach 12 bases of it. CDR1 and CDR2 (DFQATT, SNEGSKA) derive from the germline V gene (reference sequence). Amplification of TCR beta CDR3 regions was carried out from RNA transcripts. For the first round of RT-PCR on the TCR CDR3, the HTBI primer set was used together with the Qiagen OneStep RT-PCR kit. Libraries were constructed in a second round of multiplex PCR, after which size selection and purification were carried out. Paired-end sequencing of the libraries was performed with 100 bp reads on an Illumina HiSeq2000. The published analysis was carried out like this. SOAPnuke was used to process the raw data, with reads discarded if the reads contained adapters or uncalled bases, had a mean Phred below 15, or lacked an exact constant-primer or identifier match. COPE v1.2.5 was used to merge high-quality paired reads, and clonotypes were defined as unique nucleotide sequences. MiTCR v1.1 was used to align the clonotypes against IMGT TRBV, TRBD and TRBJ reference segments. The analysis included only V-J combinations with a frequency above 0.0001, which together covered 99% to 99.2% of the repertoires. A TCS score was defined as the ratio between F50 (clonal expansion) and ExV (chaos), using BLOSUM62-based TCRdist between CDR3 peptides within each V-J. Welch's t-statistics and random forest reduced fewer than 550 V-J features to roughly 13, which were used in a naive Bayes classifier (R e1071). Using fastp trimming at Q25 and MiXCR clonotype assembly, TCRdb reanalyzed the public sequencing data and kept in-frame beta chains. Here each entry gathers all rows of one CDR3 protein and keeps the most common genes and DNA. These V and J calls originate from TCRdb's pipeline instead of the authors' own analysis. The table for this sample lists 300,000 to 400,000 distinct CDR3 sequences; under 20% of them were counted only once. Together, the top ten hold 35% to 45% of the sample.

In the ophthalmopathy patients, disease was moderately to severely active, with a Clinical Activity Score of 3 or more, a NOSPECS grade of 4 or more, and a duration of less than 3 months. Patients with uncontrolled infections, other autoimmune diseases, pregnancy or lactation were excluded. Diagnoses were based on clinical symptoms, serum thyroxine and TRAb, thyroid ultrasound and orbital computed tomography. PBMCs were isolated from about 9 ml of fresh peripheral blood by Ficoll-Paque density gradient centrifugation. Trizol reagent was used to extract total RNA, and RNA quality was then checked on an Agilent 2100 Bioanalyzer.

The clonotype comes from a man between 18 and 29 years old with Graves' ophthalmopathy. The sample comprised blood. This chain joins TRBV20-1 to TRBJ1-2, with 7 bases aligning to TRBD1. The DNA sequence is given as TGCAGTGCCCCCCCACGGACAGGAGGAGGCTACACCTTC. This gives the protein CSAPPRTGGGYTF.